This TCR beta chain came from a study of T cell changes during pregnancy in multiple sclerosis. Measured with immunoSEQ multiplex PCR; TCRdb has only the in-frame clones, and not every one. This sample has roughly 120,000 clones, with around nine tenths found just once. The sample was peripheral blood, taken in the third trimester of pregnancy. The sequence derives from a female donor with multiple sclerosis, enrolled in a pregnancy study.

The CDR3 is CAWKGLAGVRSYEQYF. CDR3 nucleotides: TGTGCCTGGAAGGGACTAGCGGGAGTAAGGTCCTACGAGCAGTACTTC. This chain links TRBV30 with TRBJ2-7, with 14 bases identical to TRBD2. The CDR3 loop spans 16 amino acids. The trim removed 4 bases at V and 1 base at J, leaving 6 bases unmatched. CDR1 and CDR2 (germline): GTSNPN, SVGIG (reference sequence).